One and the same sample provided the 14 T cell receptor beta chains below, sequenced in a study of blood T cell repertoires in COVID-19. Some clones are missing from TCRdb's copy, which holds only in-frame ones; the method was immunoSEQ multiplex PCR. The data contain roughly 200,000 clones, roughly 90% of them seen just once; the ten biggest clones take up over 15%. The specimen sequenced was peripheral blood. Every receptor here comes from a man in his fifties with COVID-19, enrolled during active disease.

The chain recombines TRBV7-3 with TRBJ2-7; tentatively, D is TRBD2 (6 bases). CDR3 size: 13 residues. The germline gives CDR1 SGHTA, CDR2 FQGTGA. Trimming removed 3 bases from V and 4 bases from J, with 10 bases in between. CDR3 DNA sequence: TGTGCCAGCAGCTTGGACTACAAATACGAGCAGTACTTC. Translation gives CASSLDYKYEQYF.

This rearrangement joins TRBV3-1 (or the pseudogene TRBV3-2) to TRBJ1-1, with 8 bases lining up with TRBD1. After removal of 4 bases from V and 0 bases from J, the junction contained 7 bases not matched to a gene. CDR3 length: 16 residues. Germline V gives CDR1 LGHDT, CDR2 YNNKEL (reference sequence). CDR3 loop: CASSRYLGQVNTEAFF. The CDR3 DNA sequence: TGTGCCAGCAGCCGCTATTTGGGACAGGTGAACACTGAAGCTTTCTTT.

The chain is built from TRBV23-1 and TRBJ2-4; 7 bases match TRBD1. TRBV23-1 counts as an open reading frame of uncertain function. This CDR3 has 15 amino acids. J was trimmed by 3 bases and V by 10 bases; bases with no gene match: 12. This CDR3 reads CAIQTGPLVKNIQYF. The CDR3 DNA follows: TGCGCCATCCAGACAGGGCCGTTGGTCAAAAACATTCAGTACTTC.

The CDR3: CASSLAGTGSYEQYF. The CDR3 DNA follows: TGTGCCAGCAGCTTGGCGGGGACAGGGAGCTACGAGCAGTACTTC. The V call is TRBV5-5, the J call TRBJ2-7; 9 bases line up with TRBD1. The trim removed 0 bases at V and 3 bases at J, leaving 4 bases unmatched. The length of the CDR3 is 15 residues. In germline, CDR1 is SGHKS, CDR2 YYEKEE (reference sequence).

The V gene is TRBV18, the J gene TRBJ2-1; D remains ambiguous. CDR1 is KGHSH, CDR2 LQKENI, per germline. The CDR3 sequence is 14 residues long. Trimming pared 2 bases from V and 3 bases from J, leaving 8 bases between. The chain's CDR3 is CASSPGSVYNEQFF. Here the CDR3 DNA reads TGTGCCAGCTCACCAGGTTCGGTCTACAATGAGCAGTTCTTC.

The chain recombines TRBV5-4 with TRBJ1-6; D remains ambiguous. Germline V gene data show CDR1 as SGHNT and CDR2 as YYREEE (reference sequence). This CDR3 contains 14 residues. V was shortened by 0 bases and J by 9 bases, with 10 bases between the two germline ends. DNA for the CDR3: TGTGCCAGCAGCTTGGTTACTGGCGGTTCACCCCTCCACTTT. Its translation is CASSLVTGGSPLHF.

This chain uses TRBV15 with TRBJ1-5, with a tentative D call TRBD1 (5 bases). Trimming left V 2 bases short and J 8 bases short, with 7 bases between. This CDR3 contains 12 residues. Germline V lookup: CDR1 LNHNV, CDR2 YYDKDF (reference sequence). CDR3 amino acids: CATSRSGEPQHF. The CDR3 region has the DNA TGTGCCACCAGCAGATCGGGGGAGCCCCAGCATTTT.

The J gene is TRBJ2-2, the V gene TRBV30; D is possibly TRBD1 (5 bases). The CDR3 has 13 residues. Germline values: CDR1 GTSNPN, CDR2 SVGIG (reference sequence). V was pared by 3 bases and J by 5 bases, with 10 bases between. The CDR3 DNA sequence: TGTGCCTGGAGGGGGCAAGGGACCGGGGAGCTGTTTTTT. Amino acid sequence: CAWRGQGTGELFF.

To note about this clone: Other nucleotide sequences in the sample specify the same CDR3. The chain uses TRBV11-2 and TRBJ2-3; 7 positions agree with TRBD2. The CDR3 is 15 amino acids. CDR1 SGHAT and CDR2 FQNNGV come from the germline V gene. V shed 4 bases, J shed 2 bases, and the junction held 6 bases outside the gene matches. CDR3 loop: CASSSPSGLTDTQYF. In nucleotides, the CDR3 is TGTGCCAGCAGCTCGCCTAGCGGACTCACAGATACGCAGTATTTT. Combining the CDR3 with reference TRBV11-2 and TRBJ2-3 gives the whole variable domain EAGVAQSPRYKIIEKRQSVAFWCNPISGHATLYWYQQILGQGPKLLIQFQNNGVVDDSQLPKDRFSAERLKGVDSTLKIQPAKLEDSAVYLCASSSPSGLTDTQYFGPGTRLTVL.

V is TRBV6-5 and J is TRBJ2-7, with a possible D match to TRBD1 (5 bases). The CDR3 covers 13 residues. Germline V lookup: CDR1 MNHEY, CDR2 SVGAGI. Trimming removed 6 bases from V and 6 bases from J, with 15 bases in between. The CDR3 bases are TGTGCCAGCAGCCTTCCCCAGGGTGGCGAGCAGTACTTC. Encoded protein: CASSLPQGGEQYF.

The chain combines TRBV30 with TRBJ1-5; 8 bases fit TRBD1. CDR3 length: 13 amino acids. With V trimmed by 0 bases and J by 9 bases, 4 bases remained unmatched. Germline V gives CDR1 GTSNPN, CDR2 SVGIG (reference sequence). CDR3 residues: CAWSVRGQVPQHF. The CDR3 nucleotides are TGTGCCTGGAGTGTCAGGGGGCAGGTGCCCCAGCATTTT.

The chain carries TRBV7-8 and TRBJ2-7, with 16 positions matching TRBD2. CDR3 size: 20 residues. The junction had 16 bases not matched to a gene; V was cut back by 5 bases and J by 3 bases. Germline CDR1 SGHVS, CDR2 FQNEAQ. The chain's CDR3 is CASSLPGWAGTSGRDYEQYF. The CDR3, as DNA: TGTGCCAGCAGCCTTCCGGGGTGGGCAGGGACTAGCGGGAGGGACTACGAGCAGTACTTC. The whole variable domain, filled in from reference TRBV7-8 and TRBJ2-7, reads GAGVSQSPRYKVAKRGQDVALRCDPISGHVSLFWYQQALGQGPEFLTYFQNEAQLDKSGLPSDRFFAERPEGSVSTLKIQRTQQEDSAVYLCASSLPGWAGTSGRDYEQYFGPGTRLTVT.

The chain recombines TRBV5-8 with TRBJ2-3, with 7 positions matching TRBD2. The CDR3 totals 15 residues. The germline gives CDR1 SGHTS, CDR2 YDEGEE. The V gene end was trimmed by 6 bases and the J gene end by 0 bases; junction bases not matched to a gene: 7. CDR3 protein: CASTILATSTDTQYF. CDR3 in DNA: TGTGCCAGCACCATACTAGCGACTAGCACAGATACGCAGTATTTT.

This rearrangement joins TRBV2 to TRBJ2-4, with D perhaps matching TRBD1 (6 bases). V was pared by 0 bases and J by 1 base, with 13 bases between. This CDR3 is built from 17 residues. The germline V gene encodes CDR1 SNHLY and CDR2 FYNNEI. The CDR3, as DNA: TGTGCCAGCAGTGAAGCTGACAGGAGGTTCGCCAAAAACATTCAGTACTTC. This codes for CASSEADRRFAKNIQYF.